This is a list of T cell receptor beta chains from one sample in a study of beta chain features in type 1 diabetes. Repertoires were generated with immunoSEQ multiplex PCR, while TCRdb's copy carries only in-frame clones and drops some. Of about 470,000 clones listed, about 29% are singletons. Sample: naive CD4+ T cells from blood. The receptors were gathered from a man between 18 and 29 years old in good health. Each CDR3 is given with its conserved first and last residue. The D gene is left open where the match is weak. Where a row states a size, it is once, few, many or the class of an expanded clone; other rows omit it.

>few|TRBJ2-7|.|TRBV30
CAWSVSYNYEQYF
TGTGCCTGGAGTGTAAGCTACAACTACGAGCAGTACTTC
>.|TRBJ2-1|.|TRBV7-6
CASSEGVPYNEQFF
TGTGCCAGCAGCGAGGGAGTTCCCTACAATGAGCAGTTCTTC
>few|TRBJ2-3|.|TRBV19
CASSISTRRLDTQYF
TGTGCCAGTAGTATATCCACCAGGAGACTGGATACGCAGTATTTT
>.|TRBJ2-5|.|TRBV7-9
CASSLGRGETQYF
TGTGCCAGCAGCTTAGGCAGGGGAGAGACCCAGTACTTC
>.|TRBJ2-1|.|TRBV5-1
CASSLFPPRPSSYNEQFF
TGCGCCAGCAGCTTGTTCCCCCCCAGGCCGAGCTCCTACAATGAGCAGTTCTTC
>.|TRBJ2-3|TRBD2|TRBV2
CASSELLAGSDTQYF
TGTGCCAGCAGTGAACTGCTAGCGGGTTCAGATACGCAGTATTTT
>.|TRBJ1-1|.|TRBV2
CASSYRQVGEAFF
TGTGCCAGCAGTTACAGACAAGTAGGTGAAGCTTTCTTT
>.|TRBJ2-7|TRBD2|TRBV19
CASSMGLAGDDEQYF
TGTGCCAGTAGTATGGGACTAGCGGGAGACGACGAGCAGTACTTC
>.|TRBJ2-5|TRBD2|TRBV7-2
CASSSRSSGRAWGSETQYF
TGTGCCAGCAGCTCCCGGTCTAGCGGGAGGGCCTGGGGATCAGAGACCCAGTACTTC
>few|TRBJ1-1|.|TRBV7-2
CASSVRTRLNTEAFF
TGTGCCAGCAGCGTTCGGACACGTCTGAACACTGAAGCTTTCTTT
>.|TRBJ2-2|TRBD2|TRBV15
CATSRDYTSGISGGELFF
TGTGCCACCAGCAGAGATTATACTAGCGGGATAAGTGGCGGGGAGCTGTTTTTT
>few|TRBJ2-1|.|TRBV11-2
CASSTLGGSYNEQFF
TGTGCCAGCAGCACCCTCGGGGGTTCCTACAATGAGCAGTTCTTC
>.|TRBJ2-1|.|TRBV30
CAWTTEGSGSYNEQFF
TGTGCCTGGACTACGGAGGGTAGCGGATCCTACAATGAGCAGTTCTTC
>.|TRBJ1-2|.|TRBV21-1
CASSEAAGYTF
TGTGCCAGCAGCGAAGCAGCTGGCTACACCTTC
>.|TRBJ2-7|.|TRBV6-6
CASRGEGNGEQYF
TGTGCCAGCAGAGGGGAAGGGAATGGGGAGCAGTACTTC
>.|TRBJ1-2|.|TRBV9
CASSVDKGTDGYTF
TGTGCCAGCAGCGTAGATAAGGGGACGGATGGCTACACCTTC
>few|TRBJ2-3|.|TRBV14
CASSQLPSTDTQYF
TGTGCCAGCAGCCAATTGCCTAGCACAGATACGCAGTATTTT
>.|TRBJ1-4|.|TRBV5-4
CASSLTGTGEKLFF
TGTGCCAGCAGCTTGACAGGGACGGGAGAAAAACTGTTTTTT
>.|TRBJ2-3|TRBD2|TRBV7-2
CASSPRLAGGLDTQYF
TGTGCCAGCAGCCCCCGACTAGCGGGAGGATTAGATACGCAGTATTTT
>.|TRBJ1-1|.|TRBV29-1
CSAKGTSEAFF
TGCAGCGCGAAGGGGACATCTGAAGCTTTCTTT
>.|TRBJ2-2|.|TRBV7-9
CASSSGTWNTGELFF
TGTGCCAGCAGCTCCGGGACTTGGAACACCGGGGAGCTGTTTTTT
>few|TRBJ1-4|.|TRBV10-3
CAISARGEKLFF
TGTGCCATCAGTGCAAGGGGAGAAAAACTGTTTTTT
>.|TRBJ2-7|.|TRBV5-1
CASSQEMDSVTYEQYF
TGCGCCAGCAGTCAAGAGATGGACAGCGTTACCTACGAGCAGTACTTC
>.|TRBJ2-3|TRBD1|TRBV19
CASRDRGTDTQYF
TGTGCCAGTCGCGACAGGGGCACAGATACGCAGTATTTT
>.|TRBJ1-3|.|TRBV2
CASRTEGNTIYF
TGTGCCAGCCGGACCGAGGGAAACACCATATATTTT
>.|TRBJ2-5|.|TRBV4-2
CASSTEGVGTQYF
TGTGCCAGCAGCACGGAGGGAGTGGGGACCCAGTACTTC
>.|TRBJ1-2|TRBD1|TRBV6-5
CASSSPGQVYGYTF
TGTGCCAGCAGTTCCCCGGGACAGGTCTATGGCTACACCTTC
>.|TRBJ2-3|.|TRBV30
CAWSQRSTDTQYF
TGTGCCTGGAGTCAGCGGAGCACAGATACGCAGTATTTT
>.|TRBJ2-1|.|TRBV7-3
CASSVLGSSYNEQFF
TGTGCCAGCAGCGTCCTGGGGAGCTCCTACAATGAGCAGTTCTTC
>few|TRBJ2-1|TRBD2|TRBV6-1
CASSSLAGPYNEQFF
TGTGCCAGCAGTTCCCTAGCGGGACCTTACAATGAGCAGTTCTTC
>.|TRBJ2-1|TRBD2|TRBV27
CASRTSGTLYNEQFF
TGTGCCAGCAGAACTAGCGGGACCCTCTACAATGAGCAGTTCTTC
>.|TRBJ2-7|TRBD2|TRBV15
CATSREGGSAGYEQYF
TGTGCCACCAGCAGAGAGGGCGGGAGCGCTGGTTACGAGCAGTACTTC
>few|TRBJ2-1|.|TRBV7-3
CASSLTSSYSYNEQFF
TGTGCCAGCAGCTTAACGTCTAGTTACTCCTACAATGAGCAGTTCTTC